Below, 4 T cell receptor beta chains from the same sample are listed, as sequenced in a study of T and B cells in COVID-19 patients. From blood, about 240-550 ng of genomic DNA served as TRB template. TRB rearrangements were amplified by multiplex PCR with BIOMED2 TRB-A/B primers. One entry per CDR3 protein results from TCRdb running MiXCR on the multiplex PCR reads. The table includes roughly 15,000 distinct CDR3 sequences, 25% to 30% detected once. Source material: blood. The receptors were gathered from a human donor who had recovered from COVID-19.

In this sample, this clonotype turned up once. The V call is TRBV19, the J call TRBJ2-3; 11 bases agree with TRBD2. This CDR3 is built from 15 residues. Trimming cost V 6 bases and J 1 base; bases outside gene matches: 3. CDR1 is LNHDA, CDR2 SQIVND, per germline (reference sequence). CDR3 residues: CASSILAGGTDTQYF. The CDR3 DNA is TGTGCCAGTAGCATACTAGCGGGGGGCACAGATACGCAGTATTTT.

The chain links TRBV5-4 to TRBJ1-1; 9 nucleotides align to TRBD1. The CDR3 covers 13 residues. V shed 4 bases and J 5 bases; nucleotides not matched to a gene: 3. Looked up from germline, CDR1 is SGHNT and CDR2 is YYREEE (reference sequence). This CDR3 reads CASSKDRGTEAFF. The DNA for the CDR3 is TGTGCCAGCAGCAAGGACAGGGGAACTGAAGCTTTCTTT.

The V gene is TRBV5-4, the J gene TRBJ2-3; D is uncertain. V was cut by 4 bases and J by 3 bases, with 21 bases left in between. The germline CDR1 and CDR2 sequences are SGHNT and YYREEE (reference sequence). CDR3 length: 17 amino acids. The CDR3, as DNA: TGTGCCAGCAGCCCGAAGGTACACAGTCTGGGGACAGATACGCAGTATTTT. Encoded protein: CASSPKVHSLGTDTQYF.

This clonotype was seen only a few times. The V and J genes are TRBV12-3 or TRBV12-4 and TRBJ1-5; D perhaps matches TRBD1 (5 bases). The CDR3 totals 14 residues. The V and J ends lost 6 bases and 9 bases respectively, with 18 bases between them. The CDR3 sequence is CASSPPTTGSPQHF. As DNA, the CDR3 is TGTGCCAGCAGCCCTCCCACAACAGGCTCGCCCCAGCATTTT.